The 10 T cell receptor beta chains presented below share a single source sample, sequenced in a study of T cell responses to AZD1222 COVID-19 vaccine. The protocol was immunoSEQ multiplex PCR, while the TCRdb copy is restricted to in-frame clones and leaves out a portion. The table includes roughly 100,000 clones, about nine tenths detected once. The sequencing used peripheral blood, collected on day 0 of AZD1222 vaccination. Source of these receptors: an adult in good health.

The genes are TRBV11-1 and TRBJ2-7; 7 bases are shared with TRBD1. Trimming cost V 5 bases and J 3 bases; bases outside gene matches: 7. Germline lookup yields CDR1 SGHAT and CDR2 FQDESV (reference sequence). This CDR3 has 14 amino acids. CDR3 region: CASSRYRGGYEQYF. The CDR3 nucleotides are TGTGCCAGCAGCCGTTACAGGGGTGGCTACGAGCAGTACTTC.

V and J are TRBV6-6 and TRBJ2-7; 10 bases are a match to TRBD2. CDR1 is MNHNY, CDR2 SVGAGI, per germline (reference sequence). This CDR3 is built from 15 residues. The trim removed 6 bases at V and 5 bases at J, leaving 10 bases unmatched. This CDR3 reads CASSPPAGGRNEQYF. CDR3 DNA: TGTGCCAGCAGCCCCCCAGCGGGGGGGCGGAACGAGCAGTACTTC.

CDR3 sequence: CASSLGGGNYGYTF. The CDR3 region has the DNA TGTGCCAGCAGCTTGGGGGGCGGTAACTATGGCTACACCTTC. The gene calls are TRBV11-2 and TRBJ1-2, with D maybe TRBD1 (6 bases). Germline V gives CDR1 SGHAT, CDR2 FQNNGV. Trimming took 3 bases from V and 1 from J, leaving 9 bases between them. CDR3 length equals 14 residues.

The chain carries TRBV6-5 and TRBJ2-1; the match to TRBD1 covers 7 bases. With 7 bases clipped from V and 0 bases from J, the junction kept 3 bases outside the gene matches. The germline V gene encodes CDR1 MNHEY and CDR2 SVGAGI. This CDR3 spans 14 amino acids. The CDR3 nucleotides read TGTGCCAGCATCCGGGACAGCTCCTACAATGAGCAGTTCTTC. Amino acids: CASIRDSSYNEQFF.

This chain links TRBV30 with TRBJ1-5; 7 nucleotides line up with TRBD1. With 0 bases clipped from V and 4 bases from J, the junction kept 9 bases outside the gene matches. The CDR3 contains 16 residues. CDR1 and CDR2 from the germline V gene are GTSNPN and SVGIG (reference sequence). The CDR3 reads CAWSVPRTGPNQPQHF. The CDR3 DNA reads as TGTGCCTGGAGTGTACCCCGGACAGGCCCAAATCAGCCCCAGCATTTT.

This clone showed up just once. The chain has TRBV2 and TRBJ1-5; D unresolved. Trimming cost V 2 bases and J 0 bases, with 8 bases left between them. The CDR3 consists of 15 residues. Germline CDR1 SNHLY, CDR2 FYNNEI. The CDR3 loop is CASSEYIYSNQPQHF. For the CDR3, the DNA is TGTGCCAGCAGTGAATACATCTATAGCAATCAGCCCCAGCATTTT.

This chain joins TRBV19 and TRBJ1-5, with TRBD1 identical over 11 bases. Germline V gives CDR1 LNHDA, CDR2 SQIVND (reference sequence). J lost 4 bases, V lost 7 bases, and 6 bases had no gene match. The CDR3 length is 15 residues. CDR3 amino acids: CASKGTGGWNQPQHF. The CDR3 DNA reads TGTGCCAGTAAAGGGACAGGGGGATGGAATCAGCCCCAGCATTTT.

The chain has TRBV21-1 and TRBJ1-3. TRBV21-1 is described as a pseudogene. The CDR3 has 13 amino acids. The CDR3 spells CASRARGSNTIYF. In DNA, the CDR3 is TGTGCCAGCAGGGCGAGAGGTAGCAACACCATATATTTT.

The gene calls are TRBV5-6 and TRBJ2-7; D call uncertain. Looked up from germline, CDR1 is SGHDT and CDR2 is YYEEEE. V lost 6 bases, J lost 5 bases, and 9 bases lay in between. This CDR3 has 11 residues. CDR3 loop: CASNVKDEQYF. CDR3 DNA: TGTGCCAGCAACGTGAAGGACGAGCAGTACTTC.

The chain recombines TRBV9 with TRBJ2-5; 10 nucleotides match TRBD2. The CDR3 contains 14 residues. CDR1 and CDR2 (germline): SGDLS, YYNGEE. With V trimmed by 4 bases and J by 4 bases, 4 bases remained unmatched. The CDR3 DNA sequence: TGTGCCAGCAGCCCCGCTAGCGGGGGAGAGACCCAGTACTTC. Translated: CASSPASGGETQYF.